Presented here are 28 T cell receptor beta chains from one specimen sequenced in a study of blood T cell repertoires in COVID-19. The repertoire was sequenced with immunoSEQ multiplex PCR; TCRdb's copy has only in-frame clones and lacks some. This table holds about 200,000 clones, about nine tenths found once. The source material was peripheral blood. These receptor sequences come from a middle-aged man with acute or convalescent COVID-19.

The chain joins TRBV5-1 to TRBJ1-3; 8 bases agree with TRBD1. The V and J ends lost 4 bases and 4 bases, in that order; junction bases with no gene match: 4. Germline V gene sequence: CDR1 SGHRS, CDR2 YFSETQ. This CDR3 spans 14 amino acids. CDR3 in amino acids: CASSTGQEGNTIYF. CDR3 DNA sequence: TGCGCCAGCAGCACGGGACAGGAGGGAAACACCATATATTTT.

The chain combines TRBV9 with TRBJ2-1, with D tentatively TRBD1 (5 bases). This CDR3 has 14 residues. V dropped 4 bases and J dropped 8 bases, with 16 bases sitting between them. The germline V gene has CDR1 SGDLS and CDR2 YYNGEE. The CDR3 spells CASSPWTRSHEQFF. The CDR3 nucleotides read TGTGCCAGCAGCCCTTGGACAAGGTCGCATGAGCAGTTCTTC. The complete variable domain, with remaining parts taken from reference TRBV9 and TRBJ2-1, reads DSGVTQTPKHLITATGQRVTLRCSPRSGDLSVYWYQQSLDQGLQFLIQYYNGEERAKGNILERFSAQQFPDLHSELNLSSLELGDSALYFCASSPWTRSHEQFFGPGTRLTVL.

V gene TRBV6-5 combines with J gene TRBJ1-2; possibly TRBD1 for D (5 bases). The germline gives CDR1 MNHEY, CDR2 SVGAGI. V was shortened by 2 bases and J by 8 bases, with 12 bases between the two germline ends. This CDR3 comprises 13 residues. The CDR3 nucleotides are TGTGCCAGCAGTTACAGCAGGGTGCGCGGCTACACCTTC. This sequence encodes CASSYSRVRGYTF.

The CDR3 bases are TGTGCCAGCAGCCCCGTGGGGCGGGGGGCCTACGAGCAGTACTTC. Its protein product is CASSPVGRGAYEQYF. The V gene is TRBV6-5, the J gene TRBJ2-7, with 8 bases identical to TRBD2. Trimming cost V 6 bases and J 2 bases; bases outside gene matches: 9. Germline V CDR1 and CDR2: MNHEY, SVGAGI. This CDR3 has 15 residues.

The chain recombines TRBV19 with TRBJ1-1; D remains ambiguous. Germline values: CDR1 LNHDA, CDR2 SQIVND (reference sequence). The CDR3 contains 13 residues. V lost 5 bases, J lost 0 bases, and 7 bases lay in between. As DNA, the CDR3 is TGTGCCAGTAGTGATCAGGTGAACACTGAAGCTTTCTTT. The encoded protein is CASSDQVNTEAFF.

The V gene is TRBV18, the J gene TRBJ2-7, with 12 bases that match TRBD1. Trimming cost V 6 bases and J 7 bases; bases outside gene matches: 10. CDR3 length: 15 residues. Germline V CDR1 and CDR2: KGHSH, LQKENI. CDR3 amino acids: CASSRSGTGGSEQYF. DNA of the CDR3: TGTGCCAGCTCGCGCTCCGGGACAGGGGGCTCGGAGCAGTACTTC.

The rearrangement uses TRBV7-9 and TRBJ1-5, with a tentative D call TRBD1 (6 bases). The CDR3 has 14 amino acids. V lost 5 bases to trimming and J lost 7 bases, with 15 bases between them. The germline gives CDR1 SEHNR, CDR2 FQNEAQ (reference sequence). CDR3 amino acids: CASSHDRSGQPQHF. Written as DNA, the CDR3 is TGTGCCAGCAGCCACGACAGGTCAGGGCAGCCCCAGCATTTT.

The chain combines TRBV6-5 with TRBJ1-1, with TRBD1 matching over 9 bases. In germline, CDR1 is MNHEY, CDR2 SVGAGI. After removal of 4 bases from V and 3 bases from J, the junction contained 6 bases not matched to a gene. The CDR3 is 15 residues long. The CDR3 here is CASSSQDRGDTEAFF. The CDR3 DNA reads as TGTGCCAGCAGTTCTCAGGACAGGGGAGACACTGAAGCTTTCTTT.

A remark on this clone: The sample carries other DNA sequences with the same CDR3. The genes are TRBV5-1 and TRBJ2-3; 13 positions match TRBD2. This CDR3 is 16 amino acids long. Germline trimming cut 1 base from V and 5 bases from J; bases unmatched to any gene: 4. Germline-derived CDR1 and CDR2 are SGHRS and YFSETQ. The DNA for the CDR3 is TGCGCCAGCAGCTTGACTAGCGGGGGGGCCGGAGATACGCAGTATTTT. This encodes CASSLTSGGAGDTQYF.

The chain combines TRBV3-1 (or the pseudogene TRBV3-2) with TRBJ2-1, with a tentative D call TRBD1 (5 bases). V lost 0 bases to trimming and J lost 3 bases, with 9 bases between them. Per germline, CDR1 LGHDT and CDR2 YNNKEL (reference sequence). The CDR3 is 15 amino acids. The CDR3 region is CASSQEAGFYNEQFF. CDR3 bases: TGTGCCAGCAGCCAAGAGGCAGGGTTCTACAATGAGCAGTTCTTC.

In this sample, this clone turned up a few times. V gene TRBV6-5 combines with J gene TRBJ1-2; 9 positions agree with TRBD1. V lost 5 bases, J lost 2 bases, and 6 bases stayed unmatched. The germline V gene has CDR1 MNHEY and CDR2 SVGAGI. The length of the CDR3 is 15 residues. The CDR3 region is CASSPGTGINYGYTF. The CDR3 bases are TGTGCCAGCAGTCCCGGGACAGGGATCAACTATGGCTACACCTTC.

V usage is TRBV7-9 and J usage is TRBJ1-6, with D possibly being TRBD1 (6 bases). With 6 bases removed from V and 4 bases from J, the gap between germline ends came to 10 bases. CDR1 and CDR2 from the germline V gene are SEHNR and FQNEAQ (reference sequence). This CDR3 has 14 residues. CDR3 in DNA: TGTGCCAGCAGTACGGACAGTTATAATTCACCCCTCCACTTT. This translates into CASSTDSYNSPLHF.

The chain recombines TRBV5-6 with TRBJ1-2; D not certain. The V end lost 4 bases, the J end lost 1 base, and 2 bases lay between the germline ends. This CDR3 is 11 amino acids long. CDR1 is SGHDT and CDR2 is YYEEEE in the germline V gene. Here the CDR3 reads CASSLNYGYTF. The CDR3 DNA reads as TGTGCCAGCAGCCTTAACTATGGCTACACCTTC.

In its sample, this clone was seen once. CDR3 protein: CASSYGGSAETQYF. CDR3 nucleotide sequence: TGTGCCAGCAGTTATGGAGGGTCGGCGGAGACCCAGTACTTC. The rearrangement joins TRBV6-5 to TRBJ2-5; possibly TRBD2 for D (6 bases). V shed 3 bases and J shed 5 bases, with 13 bases lying between them. The CDR3 consists of 14 residues. Germline V gene sequence: CDR1 MNHEY, CDR2 SVGAGI.

The rearrangement links TRBV7-2 to TRBJ1-5; D might be TRBD1 (5 bases). Germline assignment: CDR1 SGHTA and CDR2 FQGNSA. The CDR3 runs 15 residues. V was shortened by 1 base and J by 4 bases, with 11 bases between the two germline ends. DNA for the CDR3: TGTGCCAGCAGCTTAGTTCTCGCAGGGAATCAGCCCCAGCATTTT. Translating gives CASSLVLAGNQPQHF. Using reference TRBV7-2 and TRBJ1-5 for the parts outside the CDR3, the full variable domain is GAGVSQSPSNKVTEKGKDVELRCDPISGHTALYWYRQSLGQGLEFLIYFQGNSAPDKSGLPSDRFSAERTGGSVSTLTIQRTQQEDSAVYLCASSLVLAGNQPQHFGDGTRLSIL.

The chain has TRBV27 and TRBJ1-1; 8 bases fit TRBD1. In germline, CDR1 is MNHEY, CDR2 SMNVEV (reference sequence). This CDR3 contains 14 residues. V shed 4 bases and J 3 bases; nucleotides not matched to a gene: 4. The CDR3 bases are TGTGCCAGCAGTTCCCGGACAGGGTACACTGAAGCTTTCTTT. It specifies CASSSRTGYTEAFF.

V is TRBV6-5 and J is TRBJ1-1; 9 positions match TRBD1. The V and J ends lost 4 bases and 7 bases, in that order; junction bases with no gene match: 10. The germline V gene encodes CDR1 MNHEY and CDR2 SVGAGI. The CDR3 loop spans 15 amino acids. The CDR3 DNA sequence: TGTGCCAGCAGTTTTATATTGGACAGGGGAAATGAAGCTTTCTTT. Encoded protein: CASSFILDRGNEAFF.

This rearrangement joins TRBV27 to TRBJ2-2; 8 nucleotides agree with TRBD1. This CDR3 is built from 17 residues. Germline CDR1 is MNHEY and CDR2 is SMNVEV (reference sequence). J gave up 3 bases and V 1 base, and 7 bases lay outside the gene matches. The CDR3 loop reads CASSLLQGAGDTGELFF. CDR3 in DNA: TGTGCCAGCAGTTTATTGCAGGGGGCTGGGGACACCGGGGAGCTGTTTTTT.

This clone has just a few counts. This chain links TRBV25-1 with TRBJ1-5, with D perhaps TRBD1 (5 bases). Per the germline V gene, CDR1 is MGHDK and CDR2 is SYGVNS. V lost 3 bases and J 1 base, leaving 7 bases between the germline ends. The CDR3 extends over 14 amino acids. CDR3 sequence reads: CASSERGSNQPQHF. The CDR3, as DNA: TGTGCCAGCAGTGAGCGGGGGAGCAATCAGCCCCAGCATTTT. The full variable domain, rest sourced from reference TRBV25-1 and TRBJ1-5, is EADIYQTPRYLVIGTGKKITLECSQTMGHDKMYWYQQDPGMELHLIHYSYGVNSTEKGDLSSESTVSRIRTEHFPLTLESARPSHTSQYLCASSERGSNQPQHFGDGTRLSIL.

The chain joins TRBV6-6 to TRBJ1-1, with D perhaps matching TRBD1 (5 bases). Germline CDR1 is MNHNY and CDR2 is SVGAGI (reference sequence). V shed 4 bases and J shed 6 bases, with 12 bases lying between them. The CDR3 has 13 residues. CDR3: CASSSGGLSEAFF. CDR3 coding DNA: TGTGCCAGCAGTTCCGGGGGGTTATCTGAAGCTTTCTTT.

V usage is TRBV18 and J usage is TRBJ2-2; perhaps TRBD1 as D (6 bases). The V gene's germline CDR1 is KGHSH and CDR2 LQKENI. V dropped 7 bases and J dropped 4 bases, with 13 bases sitting between them. This CDR3 has 14 residues. CDR3 protein: CASYQGPFTGELFF. CDR3 bases: TGTGCCAGCTATCAGGGGCCATTCACCGGGGAGCTGTTTTTT.

J is TRBJ1-1 and V is TRBV5-4; D is uncertain. Germline CDR1 SGHNT, CDR2 YYREEE (reference sequence). Trimming stripped 0 bases from V and 2 bases from J, with 11 bases between. The CDR3 extends over 15 amino acids. The CDR3 is CASSLGGGINTEAFF. CDR3 nucleotides: TGTGCCAGCAGCTTGGGGGGAGGAATTAACACTGAAGCTTTCTTT.

This clone turned up a few times. The chain uses TRBV11-2 and TRBJ1-1, with D perhaps matching TRBD1 (5 bases). Germline loops: CDR1 SGHAT, CDR2 FQNNGV. CDR3 length: 14 amino acids. Trimming removed 4 bases from V and 4 bases from J, with 13 bases in between. The CDR3 sequence: CASSSFTGGTEAFF. CDR3 DNA: TGTGCCAGCAGCTCCTTTACAGGCGGCACTGAAGCTTTCTTT.

The genes are TRBV19 and TRBJ1-5; 9 bases line up with TRBD1. The CDR3 spans 15 residues. Germline CDR1 is LNHDA and CDR2 is SQIVND (reference sequence). V shed 8 bases and J 10 bases; nucleotides not matched to a gene: 15. The CDR3 loop is CASAGGTGHFVPQHF. CDR3 nucleotide sequence: TGTGCCAGTGCTGGAGGGACAGGGCACTTCGTCCCCCAGCATTTT. Together with reference TRBV19 and TRBJ1-5, the CDR3 gives the full variable domain: DGGITQSPKYLFRKEGQNVTLSCEQNLNHDAMYWYRQDPGQGLRLIYYSQIVNDFQKGDIAEGYSVSREKKESFPLTVTSAQKNPTAFYLCASAGGTGHFVPQHFGDGTRLSIL.

This clone was picked up a small number of times. V and J are TRBV7-9 and TRBJ1-1; 11 bases line up with TRBD1. The ends lost 5 bases at V and 7 bases at J; junction bases unmatched: 3. The CDR3 has 13 residues. Germline V gene lookup returns CDR1 SEHNR and CDR2 FQNEAQ (reference sequence). The CDR3 reads CASSPGQGVEAFF. CDR3 bases: TGTGCCAGCAGCCCGGGACAGGGGGTTGAAGCTTTCTTT.

The chain has TRBV9 and TRBJ2-2; TRBD1 might be the D (5 bases). Germline V gives CDR1 SGDLS, CDR2 YYNGEE. The CDR3 has 15 residues. V was clipped by 2 bases and J by 3 bases, with 11 bases between them. DNA for the CDR3: TGTGCCAGCAGCGTTAGTGACAGAGACACCGGGGAGCTGTTTTTT. Translation: CASSVSDRDTGELFF.

V usage is TRBV10-3 and J usage is TRBJ1-3; D is ambiguous. Germline V gene data show CDR1 as ENHRY and CDR2 as SYGVKD. The CDR3 has 13 residues. Trimming removed 8 bases from V and 0 bases from J, with 8 bases in between. The CDR3 coding sequence is TGTGCCATCGGTACCGGCTCTGGAAACACCATATATTTT. This encodes CAIGTGSGNTIYF.

V is TRBV6-6 and J is TRBJ1-6; perhaps TRBD1 as D (5 bases). V lost 1 base to trimming and J lost 6 bases, with 13 bases between them. The germline gives CDR1 MNHNY, CDR2 SVGAGI (reference sequence). The CDR3 spans 16 residues. The CDR3 bases are TGTGCCAGCAGTTACTTCCCAGGGATTACTAATTCACCCCTCCACTTT. This translates into CASSYFPGITNSPLHF.